These T cell receptor beta chains were read from a single sample in a study of blood T cell repertoires in COVID-19. Sequenced by immunoSEQ multiplex PCR; TCRdb stores in-frame clones only, minus some. The sample holds tens of thousands of clones, 75% to 90% seen once. Material for sequencing was peripheral blood. The source is a man aged 25 to 40 with acute or convalescent COVID-19. Each CDR3 is given with its conserved first and last residue. Each record gives: clone size, J gene, V gene, D gene, CDR3 protein, CDR3 DNA. The D gene is left open where the match is weak. Where a row states a size, it is once, few, many or the class of an expanded clone; other rows omit it.

>.|TRBJ2-4|TRBV19|.
CASSIVAVGVENIQYF
TGTGCCAGTAGTATAGTAGCGGTGGGGGTGGAAAACATTCAGTACTTC
>.|TRBJ2-5|TRBV15|.
CATSIGAEETQYF
TGTGCCACCAGCATAGGGGCTGAAGAGACCCAGTACTTC
>few|TRBJ2-5|TRBV28|TRBD1
CASKAALGQQYQETQYF
TGTGCCAGCAAGGCTGCGTTGGGACAGCAGTACCAAGAGACCCAGTACTTC
>.|TRBJ2-5|TRBV7-2|.
CASSPPRHREKTQYF
TGTGCCAGCAGCCCCCCGCGACACCGCGAGAAGACCCAGTACTTC
>.|TRBJ2-7|TRBV29-1|TRBD2
CSVIGRGGSLYEQYF
TGCAGCGTAATCGGAAGAGGCGGGAGTCTATACGAGCAGTACTTC
>.|TRBJ2-3|TRBV15|.
CATETGNTDTQYF
TGTGCCACCGAGACGGGTAACACAGATACGCAGTATTTT
>.|TRBJ1-2|TRBV5-6|.
CASSLPQYNYGYTF
TGTGCCAGCAGTTTGCCCCAGTACAACTATGGCTACACCTTC
>.|TRBJ2-1|TRBV19|.
CASSIVLSYNEQFF
TGTGCCAGTAGTATTGTTCTCTCCTACAATGAGCAGTTCTTC
>.|TRBJ2-5|TRBV7-9|TRBD2
CASSLGGGRDQETQYF
TGTGCCAGCAGCTTAGGTGGGGGGAGGGACCAAGAGACCCAGTACTTC
>.|TRBJ2-3|TRBV5-5|.
CASSSGINRPDTQYF
TGTGCCAGCAGCTCCGGGATCAATCGGCCAGATACGCAGTATTTT
>once|TRBJ1-4|TRBV19|.
CASSTMTGPEKLFF
TGTGCCAGTAGTACGATGACAGGTCCCGAAAAACTGTTTTTT
>.|TRBJ1-5|TRBV21-1|.
CASSRRGGNQPQHF
TGTGCCAGCAGCAGACGGGGGGGCAATCAGCCCCAGCATTTT
>.|TRBJ1-5|TRBV7-2|.
CASSLYGGQSEPQHF
TGTGCCAGCAGCTTGTACGGGGGGCAAAGTGAGCCCCAGCATTTT
>.|TRBJ2-3|TRBV10-1|TRBD1
CASSRQGPSTDTQYF
TGCGCCAGCAGTCGACAGGGACCTAGCACAGATACGCAGTATTTT
>.|TRBJ1-1|TRBV19|.
CASRPWNSEAFF
TGTGCCAGTAGGCCGTGGAACAGTGAAGCTTTCTTT
>.|TRBJ1-6|TRBV4-2|TRBD1
CASSLAGGEGSPLHF
TGTGCCAGCAGCCTTGCAGGGGGAGAAGGTTCACCCCTCCACTTT
>.|TRBJ2-7|TRBV6-5|TRBD2
CASSYGGSLSYEQYF
TGTGCCAGCAGTTACGGCGGGAGCCTCTCCTACGAGCAGTACTTC
>.|TRBJ2-3|TRBV28|.
CASSVLDTQYF
TGTGCCAGCTCAGTTTTGGATACGCAGTATTTT
>.|TRBJ2-7|TRBV9|.
CASSVTWVGGEQYF
TGTGCCAGCAGCGTCACATGGGTCGGCGGAGAGCAGTACTTC
>.|TRBJ2-1|TRBV7-9|TRBD2
CASSQMTSGIHEQFF
TGTGCCAGCAGCCAAATGACTAGCGGGATACATGAGCAGTTCTTC
>.|TRBJ2-2|TRBV7-9|.
CASSLPGQNDGELFF
TGTGCCAGCAGCTTACCTGGACAGAATGACGGGGAGCTGTTTTTT
>.|TRBJ2-3|TRBV5-1|TRBD2
CASSTPTSGRANSPTDTQYF
TGCGCCAGCAGCACACCGACTAGCGGGAGGGCCAATTCCCCCACAGATACGCAGTATTTT
>.|TRBJ2-7|TRBV3-1/TRBV3-2|.
CASNNQRGEQYF
TGTGCCAGCAATAATCAAAGGGGCGAGCAGTACTTC
>.|TRBJ2-7|TRBV7-2|TRBD1
CASSPPGQGAYEQYF
TGTGCCAGCAGCCCTCCGGGACAGGGGGCCTACGAGCAGTACTTC
>.|TRBJ2-3|TRBV7-9|TRBD1
CASSRDRTSTDTQYF
TGTGCCAGCAGCCGGGACAGGACTAGCACAGATACGCAGTATTTT
>few|TRBJ1-1|TRBV7-8|TRBD1
CASSSLDRGNTEAFF
TGTGCCAGCAGCTCCCTAGACAGGGGGAATACTGAAGCTTTCTTT
>few|TRBJ2-7|TRBV10-2|.
CASSLTSYEQYF
TGCGCCAGCAGTCTAACGTCCTACGAGCAGTACTTC
>.|TRBJ2-2|TRBV18|.
CASSLRTPNTGELFF
TGTGCCAGCTCACTACGGACACCGAACACCGGGGAGCTGTTTTTT
>.|TRBJ2-2|TRBV4-1|.
CASSPHGAPNTGELFF
TGCGCCAGCAGCCCCCATGGGGCGCCAAACACCGGGGAGCTGTTTTTT
>few|TRBJ1-2|TRBV7-9|.
CASSLNEGGYGYTF
TGTGCCAGCAGCCTAAACGAGGGAGGCTATGGCTACACCTTC
>.|TRBJ2-5|TRBV4-1|.
CASSQDGSRETQYF
TGCGCCAGCAGCCAAGATGGTAGCAGAGAGACCCAGTACTTC
>.|TRBJ2-5|TRBV5-1|.
CASSAQGRETQYF
TGCGCCAGCAGCGCACAGGGTCGGGAGACCCAGTACTTC
>.|TRBJ2-5|TRBV10-2|.
CASRVNKYF
TGCGCCAGCCGGGTCAATAAATACTTC
>.|TRBJ2-3|TRBV2|.
CASTPKGHGQISTDTQYF
TGTGCCAGCACTCCTAAGGGTCACGGACAGATCAGCACAGATACGCAGTATTTT
>.|TRBJ1-5|TRBV23-1|.
CASSPSISKQGWDQPQHF
TGCGCCAGCAGTCCATCAATTTCAAAACAGGGTTGGGATCAGCCCCAGCATTTT
>.|TRBJ2-7|TRBV4-1|TRBD1
CASSQKGGRPDEQYF
TGCGCCAGCAGCCAAAAAGGGGGCAGGCCCGACGAGCAGTACTTC
>.|TRBJ2-6|TRBV7-2|.
CASSPEVGSGANVLTF
TGTGCCAGCAGCCCCGAGGTCGGCTCTGGGGCCAACGTCCTGACTTTC
>.|TRBJ2-2|TRBV6-5|TRBD1
CASSYQQGDAGELFF
TGTGCCAGCAGTTACCAACAGGGGGATGCCGGGGAGCTGTTTTTT
>once|TRBJ1-1|TRBV14|TRBD1
CASSRQGRTEAFF
TGTGCCAGCAGCCGACAGGGGAGGACTGAAGCTTTCTTT
>few|TRBJ1-2|TRBV9|TRBD1
CASSSRDRGLYGYTF
TGTGCCAGCAGCTCAAGGGACAGGGGGCTTTATGGCTACACCTTC
>.|TRBJ2-1|TRBV11-3|.
CASSFNGYNEQFF
TGTGCCAGCAGCTTCAACGGCTACAATGAGCAGTTCTTC
>.|TRBJ2-7|TRBV5-1|TRBD2
CASSLTLAGVYEQYF
TGCGCCAGCAGCTTGACACTAGCGGGAGTCTACGAGCAGTACTTC
>once|TRBJ2-5|TRBV19|TRBD2
CASSWVAGVETQYF
TGTGCCAGTAGTTGGGTAGCGGGAGTGGAGACCCAGTACTTC
>few|TRBJ2-1|TRBV24-1|TRBD1
CATRATGSVNEQFF
TGTGCCACCCGGGCGACAGGGTCGGTCAATGAGCAGTTCTTC
>.|TRBJ1-4|TRBV5-4|TRBD1
CASSSTGQGAELFF
TGTGCCAGCAGCAGTACGGGACAGGGGGCAGAACTGTTTTTT
>.|TRBJ2-1|TRBV3-1/TRBV3-2|.
CASSRPAVADNEQFF
TGTGCCAGCAGCCGTCCCGCCGTAGCGGACAATGAGCAGTTCTTC
>.|TRBJ2-7|TRBV19|.
CASSSSAKGVTYEQYF
TGTGCCAGTAGTTCGTCCGCAAAGGGAGTTACCTACGAGCAGTACTTC
>.|TRBJ1-2|TRBV19|.
CATQNGGLGYTF
TGTGCCACTCAGAACGGGGGGCTCGGCTACACCTTC
>.|TRBJ1-2|TRBV18|TRBD1
CASSLGQGYGYTF
TGTGCCAGCTCCCTGGGACAGGGGTATGGCTACACCTTC
>.|TRBJ2-3|TRBV4-1|.
CASSQGQGGDTQYF
TGCGCCAGCAGCCAAGGGCAGGGTGGGGATACGCAGTATTTT
>.|TRBJ2-7|TRBV7-2|TRBD2
CASSLASSGRTYEQYF
TGTGCCAGCAGCTTAGCGTCCAGCGGGAGGACCTACGAGCAGTACTTC
>.|TRBJ2-3|TRBV9|.
CASSVGGDKDTQYF
TGTGCCAGCAGCGTAGGCGGAGATAAGGATACGCAGTATTTT
>.|TRBJ1-4|TRBV4-3|TRBD1
CASSQDRVGEKLFF
TGCGCCAGCAGCCAGGACAGGGTAGGGGAAAAACTGTTTTTT
>.|TRBJ2-5|TRBV30|.
CAWNDRTETQYF
TGTGCCTGGAATGACAGAACGGAGACCCAGTACTTC
>.|TRBJ1-5|TRBV24-1|.
CATQGVGNQPQHF
TGTGCCACTCAGGGTGTCGGCAATCAGCCCCAGCATTTT
>.|TRBJ2-1|TRBV29-1|TRBD2
CSVGSGGTEQFF
TGCAGCGTTGGTTCGGGGGGGACTGAGCAGTTCTTC
>.|TRBJ1-6|TRBV6-6|.
CASSAKGANNSPLHF
TGTGCCAGCAGCGCAAAAGGGGCCAATAATTCACCCCTCCACTTT
>.|TRBJ2-2|TRBV28|TRBD1
CASSSGQVAGTGELFF
TGTGCCAGCAGTTCGGGACAGGTTGCGGGCACCGGGGAGCTGTTTTTT
>.|TRBJ2-7|TRBV27|.
CASSYRAGGNYEQYF
TGTGCCAGCAGTTATAGGGCCGGGGGAAACTACGAGCAGTACTTC
>.|TRBJ2-2|TRBV9|.
CASSVPGAGELFF
TGTGCCAGCAGCGTGCCCGGGGCCGGGGAGCTGTTTTTT